Each of the 32 T cell receptor beta chains below was sequenced from the same sample in a study of identical twins (dated by TCRdb to 2016 to 2017). Library preparation used 5' RACE. Sequencer: Illumina HiSeq 2000. Using fastp at Q25 and MiXCR, TCRdb reprocessed the public reads and kept productive beta chains. Records with the same CDR3 protein are collapsed into one entry carrying the most frequent genes and DNA. For this sample the table gives 500,000 or so distinct CDR3 sequences, of which under 25% were detected only once. Together, the top ten hold about 0.99% of the sample. These data are also associated with another study on T cells expressing NK-cell markers.

Source material: CD4+ T cells sorted from blood. The source of these receptors is a woman aged 18-29 years in good health.

This clonotype was seen ten or more times. This CDR3 reads CASSSYGYTF. CDR3 nucleotides: TGTGCCAGCAGTTCCTATGGCTACACCTTC. This chain connects TRBV28 to TRBJ1-2; no firm D call. V was cut by 4 bases and J by 4 bases, with 1 base left in between. The CDR3 spans 10 residues. Germline values: CDR1 MDHEN, CDR2 SYDVKM.

The chain links TRBV5-5 to TRBJ1-1; D gene uncertain. The V gene's germline CDR1 is SGHKS and CDR2 YYEKEE (reference sequence). With 1 base removed from V and 0 bases from J, the gap between germline ends came to 10 bases. This CDR3 is 15 amino acids long. CDR3 nucleotides: TGTGCCAGCAGCTTGTTGCCAGGACTGAACACTGAAGCTTTCTTT. Amino acid sequence: CASSLLPGLNTEAFF.

The chain employs TRBV3-1 and TRBJ2-5; D remains ambiguous. Germline V gives CDR1 LGHDT, CDR2 YNNKEL (reference sequence). The V end was cut by 1 base, the J end by 6 bases, with 6 bases between. The CDR3 has 12 residues. This CDR3 is CASSQGTKTQYF. CDR3 nucleotide sequence: TGTGCCAGCAGCCAAGGTACGAAGACCCAGTACTTC.

This clonotype was seen only a few times. The chain is built from TRBV11-3 and TRBJ2-1, with 13 bases aligning to TRBD2. CDR1 and CDR2 from the germline V gene are SGHNT and YENEEA. CDR3 length: 17 amino acids. Trimming cost V 4 bases and J 9 bases; bases outside gene matches: 12. CDR3 loop: CASSWEGLAGTRGEQFF. CDR3 sequence (DNA): TGTGCCAGCAGCTGGGAGGGACTAGCGGGGACGCGGGGTGAGCAGTTCTTC. Looking up the rest from reference TRBV11-3 and TRBJ2-1 gives the full variable domain: EAGVVQSPRYKIIEKKQPVAFWCNPISGHNTLYWYLQNLGQGPELLIRYENEEAVDDSQLPKDRFSAERLKGVDSTLKIQPAELGDSAVYLCASSWEGLAGTRGEQFFGPGTRLTVL.

This clonotype was seen at least ten times. The CDR3, as DNA: TGTGCCAGCAGCGTAGATTATGGACTAGCGAGAAATGAGCAGTTCTTC. It translates to CASSVDYGLARNEQFF. V gene TRBV9 combines with J gene TRBJ2-1; 9 bases map to TRBD2. The CDR3 runs to 16 residues. Trimming removed 0 bases from V and 7 bases from J; junction bases left unmatched: 8. Germline CDR1 and CDR2: SGDLS and YYNGEE.

In this sample, this clonotype turned up a few times. The chain couples TRBV2 to TRBJ2-3; the D call may be TRBD1 or TRBD2 (6 bases each). CDR1 is SNHLY, CDR2 FYNNEI, per germline. The CDR3 loop spans 14 amino acids. Trimming removed 6 bases at V and 0 bases at J, with 10 bases between. CDR3 loop: CASSGGRSTDTQYF. The CDR3 coding sequence is TGTGCCAGCAGCGGGGGCCGAAGCACAGATACGCAGTATTTT.

This clonotype appeared a single time. The chain combines TRBV6-1 with TRBJ2-3; TRBD2 aligns across 9 bases. This CDR3 has 15 residues. In germline, CDR1 is MNHNS, CDR2 SASEGT. The ends lost 3 bases at V and 2 bases at J; junction bases unmatched: 3. CDR3 loop: CASSDLAGPTDTQYF. The DNA for the CDR3 is TGTGCCAGCAGTGACCTAGCGGGGCCCACAGATACGCAGTATTTT.

V gene TRBV10-3 combines with J gene TRBJ1-2; possible D gene TRBD1, 6 bases. The CDR3 runs to 13 residues. Germline CDR1 and CDR2: ENHRY and SYGVKD. Trimming took 7 bases from V and 2 from J, leaving 11 bases between them. The CDR3 loop is CAITRGGNYGYTF. CDR3 sequence (DNA): TGTGCCATCACCCGTGGGGGCAACTATGGCTACACCTTC.

The chain has TRBV20-1 and TRBJ2-1; 13 bases agree with TRBD2. With V trimmed by 4 bases and J by 2 bases, 5 bases remained unmatched. CDR3 size: 16 residues. Germline CDR1 reads DFQATT; CDR2 reads SNEGSKA (reference sequence). The CDR3 here is CSANGLAGATYNEQFF. The CDR3 nucleotides read TGCAGTGCTAACGGACTAGCGGGAGCCACCTACAATGAGCAGTTCTTC.

The chain combines TRBV6-1 with TRBJ2-7; no firm D call. V was pared by 6 bases and J by 4 bases, with 13 bases between. Germline CDR1 is MNHNS and CDR2 is SASEGT. The CDR3 has 13 amino acids. DNA for the CDR3: TGTGCCAGCAGAACCCCGTCCCGGTACGAGCAGTACTTC. It yields the protein CASRTPSRYEQYF.

This clonotype was seen ten or more times. This chain joins TRBV20-1 and TRBJ1-2, with 9 nucleotides matching TRBD1. The CDR3 runs 14 residues. CDR1 is DFQATT and CDR2 is SNEGSKA in the germline V gene (reference sequence). Unmatched junction bases numbered 12, after V lost 5 bases and J lost 8 bases. The CDR3 here is CSAPRQGGTMGYTF. Written as DNA, the CDR3 is TGCAGTGCTCCCCGACAGGGGGGAACTATGGGCTACACCTTC.

This chain uses TRBV10-3 with TRBJ1-1, with D uncertain. The length of the CDR3 is 15 residues. Looked up from germline, CDR1 is ENHRY and CDR2 is SYGVKD. V gave up 3 bases and J gave up 1 base, with 12 bases separating them. CDR3 nucleotides: TGTGCCATCAGTGACCCCGCCACGGCGAACACTGAAGCTTTCTTT. Amino acid sequence: CAISDPATANTEAFF.

This clonotype was counted ten times or more. The junction differs from germline at one of its ends, possibly a read error. This chain joins TRBV7-2 and TRBJ1-2, with D perhaps matching TRBD1 (5 bases). Germline lookup yields CDR1 SGHTA and CDR2 FQGNSA. CDR3 size: 13 residues. The CDR3 here is CASSLAGGYGYTF. The DNA for the CDR3 is TGCGCCAGCAGCTTGGCGGGGGGCTATGGCTACACCTTC.

This chain connects TRBV27 to TRBJ2-6; possibly TRBD1 for D (5 bases). The CDR3 has 16 amino acids. Trimming removed 6 bases from V and 0 bases from J, with 12 bases in between. CDR1 is MNHEY and CDR2 is SMNVEV in the germline V gene (reference sequence). CDR3 region: CASRYSTASGANVLTF. CDR3 nucleotide sequence: TGTGCCAGCAGATACTCGACAGCCTCTGGGGCCAACGTCCTGACTTTC.

The table lists this clonotype with a few counts. The chain combines TRBV7-9 with TRBJ2-1; D not resolved. Deletions cut 7 bases from V and 6 bases from J, with 7 bases between. This CDR3 spans 11 amino acids. The germline V gene encodes CDR1 SEHNR and CDR2 FQNEAQ (reference sequence). The CDR3 nucleotides read TGTGCCAGCACCAGGTTCAATGAGCAGTTCTTC. Its translation is CASTRFNEQFF.

This rearrangement joins TRBV5-6 to TRBJ2-2; TRBD1 aligns across 9 bases. Germline trimming cut 7 bases from V and 7 bases from J; bases unmatched to any gene: 11. There are 15 residues in the CDR3. Germline assignment: CDR1 SGHDT and CDR2 YYEEEE. This chain's CDR3 is CASAPRDRDLGELFF. The CDR3 DNA follows: TGTGCCAGCGCCCCCCGGGACAGGGACCTCGGGGAGCTGTTTTTT.

The V gene is TRBV7-8, the J gene TRBJ2-7; D may be TRBD2 (7 bases). In germline, CDR1 is SGHVS, CDR2 FQNEAQ. This CDR3 spans 13 amino acids. Trimming stripped 4 bases from V and 13 bases from J, with 20 bases between. This CDR3 reads CASSSHTGTTFYF. The CDR3 DNA is TGTGCCAGCAGCTCGCATACAGGGACTACCTTTTACTTC.

V and J are TRBV11-3 and TRBJ2-2; TRBD1 is a possible D gene (6 bases). Germline-derived CDR1 and CDR2 are SGHNT and YENEEA. The CDR3 is 14 residues long. Trimming removed 2 bases at V and 4 bases at J, with 8 bases between. CDR3 in amino acids: CASSLNRATGELFF. Here the CDR3 DNA reads TGTGCCAGCAGCTTAAACAGGGCCACCGGGGAGCTGTTTTTT.

The chain uses TRBV30 and TRBJ2-2, with D perhaps assigned TRBD1 or TRBD2 (6 bases each). This CDR3 is built from 15 residues. Germline V gene lookup returns CDR1 GTSNPN and CDR2 SVGIG (reference sequence). Trimming shortened V by 5 bases and J by 6 bases, and 19 bases separated the two germline ends. CDR3 bases: TGTGCCTGGTCCAGGGGCGGGGTACAAGCCGGGGAGCTGTTTTTT. Translating gives CAWSRGGVQAGELFF. The whole variable domain, remainder taken from reference TRBV30 and TRBJ2-2, is SQTIHQWPATLVQPVGSPLSLECTVEGTSNPNLYWYRQAAGRGLQLLFYSVGIGQISSEVPQNLSASRPQDRQFILSSKKLLLSDSGFYLCAWSRGGVQAGELFFGEGSRLTVL.

The chain joins TRBV7-6 to TRBJ2-5; weak D call: TRBD2 (6 bases). Germline CDR1 SGHVS, CDR2 FNYEAQ. The CDR3 runs to 14 residues. Trimming removed 1 base from V and 2 bases from J, with 8 bases in between. The CDR3 protein is CASSLDGTQETQYF. CDR3 in DNA: TGTGCCAGCAGCTTAGATGGGACTCAAGAGACCCAGTACTTC.

This chain uses TRBV20-1 with TRBJ1-1, with D hard to call. Germline values: CDR1 DFQATT, CDR2 SNEGSKA (reference sequence). The CDR3 is 12 amino acids. Trimming took 6 bases from V and 1 from J, leaving 9 bases between them. CDR3 protein: CSAPPRNTEAFF. The CDR3 nucleotides read TGCAGTGCCCCCCCCAGGAACACTGAAGCTTTCTTT.

This clonotype was observed a handful of times. The chain couples TRBV5-5 to TRBJ1-1, with TRBD1 as a possible D gene (6 bases). Looked up from germline, CDR1 is SGHKS and CDR2 is YYEKEE (reference sequence). Between the trimmed V and J ends, which lost 4 bases and 4 bases, there was a span of 17 bases. CDR3 length: 15 amino acids. The CDR3 DNA follows: TGTGCCAGCAGCACCTTAGCGGGGGCGGTCACTGAAGCTTTCTTT. Protein product: CASSTLAGAVTEAFF.

The V call is TRBV20-1, the J call TRBJ2-3; D could derive from TRBD1 or TRBD2 (5 bases each). V was clipped by 3 bases and J by 0 bases, with 13 bases between them. The V gene's germline CDR1 is DFQATT and CDR2 SNEGSKA (reference sequence). The CDR3 contains 15 residues. CDR3 sequence reads: CSASGAGHSTDTQYF. CDR3 bases: TGCAGTGCTAGCGGGGCAGGCCATAGCACAGATACGCAGTATTTT.

V is TRBV6-1 and J is TRBJ2-3, with 7 positions matching TRBD2. The CDR3 extends over 15 amino acids. V lost 2 bases, J lost 4 bases, and 6 bases stayed unmatched. Germline assignment: CDR1 MNHNS and CDR2 SASEGT. The CDR3 loop is CASSERGGWADTQYF. Here the CDR3 DNA reads TGTGCCAGCAGTGAACGGGGAGGGTGGGCAGATACGCAGTATTTT.

The sample holds a few counts of this clonotype. This chain uses TRBV19 with TRBJ1-2, with D possibly matching TRBD1 (6 bases). The V and J ends lost 5 bases and 1 base respectively, with 20 bases between them. The germline V gene encodes CDR1 LNHDA and CDR2 SQIVND (reference sequence). This CDR3 has 17 amino acids. The CDR3 DNA follows: TGTGCCAGTAGTCCGCGAGGCGGGGGCACCATTAACTATGGCTACACCTTC. This gives the protein CASSPRGGGTINYGYTF.

The V gene is TRBV7-6, the J gene TRBJ2-1, with 12 bases matching TRBD2. With V trimmed by 4 bases and J by 10 bases, 5 bases remained unmatched. Germline V CDR1 and CDR2: SGHVS, FNYEAQ. The CDR3 has 14 residues. This CDR3 reads CASSSLAGGGEQFF. CDR3 sequence (DNA): TGTGCCAGCAGCTCACTAGCGGGGGGTGGCGAGCAGTTCTTC.

The rearrangement links TRBV5-1 to TRBJ2-6, with D possibly being TRBD1 or TRBD2 (6 bases each). The germline V gene has CDR1 SGHRS and CDR2 YFSETQ. The CDR3 covers 17 residues. V gave up 3 bases and J gave up 1 base, with 14 bases separating them. CDR3 nucleotide sequence: TGCGCCAGCAGCTCCTTCCGGGGGCGATCTGGGGCCAACGTCCTGACTTTC. It encodes CASSSFRGRSGANVLTF.

This clonotype was seen only once. The chain couples TRBV3-1 to TRBJ1-2; possible D gene TRBD1, 6 bases. The CDR3 is 14 residues long. V lost 4 bases and J lost 7, with 16 bases in between. Germline-derived CDR1 and CDR2 are LGHDT and YNNKEL (reference sequence). The CDR3 spells CASSPSPGAGGYTF. In DNA, the CDR3 is TGTGCCAGCAGCCCAAGTCCGGGGGCGGGTGGCTACACCTTC. Variable domain in full (rest from reference TRBV3-1 and TRBJ1-2): DTAVSQTPKYLVTQMGNDKSIKCEQNLGHDTMYWYKQDSKKFLKIMFSYNNKELIINETVPNRFSPKSPDKAHLNLHINSLELGDSAVYFCASSPSPGAGGYTFGSGTRLTVV.

The rearrangement links TRBV20-1 to TRBJ2-3; D gene ambiguous. CDR3 length equals 12 residues. Per the germline V gene, CDR1 is DFQATT and CDR2 is SNEGSKA (reference sequence). V dropped 0 bases and J dropped 6 bases, with 7 bases sitting between them. The CDR3 is CSARDIGDTQYF. CDR3 nucleotide sequence: TGCAGTGCTAGAGATATAGGGGATACGCAGTATTTT.

This clonotype occurred many times. This chain connects TRBV12-3 or TRBV12-4 to TRBJ1-1; D perhaps matches TRBD1 (6 bases). The CDR3 covers 13 residues. Trimming removed 5 bases at V and 1 base at J, with 8 bases between. CDR3 amino acids: CASSKTGNTEAFF. The CDR3, as DNA: TGTGCCAGCAGTAAGACAGGGAACACTGAAGCTTTCTTT.

The chain is built from TRBV2 and TRBJ2-7, with TRBD1 matching over 7 bases. V lost 9 bases, J lost 5 bases, and 7 bases stayed unmatched. CDR1 is SNHLY and CDR2 is FYNNEI in the germline V gene. The CDR3 contains 12 residues. The CDR3 is CARKGQIHEQYF. For the CDR3, the DNA is TGTGCCAGAAAGGGACAGATCCACGAGCAGTACTTC.

The rearrangement links TRBV6-5 to TRBJ2-7; a weak D match, TRBD2 (7 bases). The germline gives CDR1 MNHEY, CDR2 SVGAGI. Trimming stripped 4 bases from V and 6 bases from J, with 19 bases between. The CDR3 has 15 amino acids. Here the CDR3 reads CASSWGLAAGGEQYF. The CDR3 DNA reads TGTGCCAGCAGTTGGGGGCTAGCGGCCGGGGGCGAGCAGTACTTC.